This TCR beta chain was sequenced for a study of PD-1 blockade in classical Hodgkin lymphoma (TCRdb year 2020). With regard to the full study: The study used TCR beta sequencing and CyTOF to define a peripheral blood immune signature of response to PD-1 blockade in classical Hodgkin lymphoma. Study-wide conclusions, independent of this receptor: The study was limited to a single clinical trial cohort, and causes of repertoire differences, possibly disease activity or prior therapy, remained undefined. Baseline TCR diversity was reported to be lower in newly diagnosed patients than in healthy donors, and even lower in relapsed/refractory patients.

Inclusive of the bounding cysteine and phenylalanine, the CDR3 is 16 residues long. The sequence is cut down to CDR3 DNA, 48 bases in frame from base 1. The germline V gene specifies SGHAT as CDR1 and FQNNGV as CDR2. The V end gives up 5 bases and the J end 5 bases, leaving 10 bases in the junction not matched to a gene. A note on this clone: Its antigen is not yet known. Base qualities are not recorded, but no much larger clone differs from it by a single base.

According to the study, the label for this sample's time point signals: newly diagnosed, previously untreated cHL patient sample. Using a Miltenyi CD4+ T cell isolation kit, CD4+ T cells were purified from thawed PBMCs through magnetic negative selection. PBMCs from patients with newly diagnosed, previously untreated classical Hodgkin lymphoma were sequenced as a comparison group for the relapsed/refractory trial patients. Peripheral blood was collected in 8 mL Vacutainer Cell Preparation Tubes, from which PBMCs were isolated by centrifugation and then cryopreserved. Purified CD4+ and CD8+ fractions were prepared only for cases where an additional PBMC sample was available. Magnetically labelled cells were removed on LS columns in a quadroMACS separator, and the flow-through was retained as the purified fraction. The Qiagen DNeasy kit was used to extract genomic DNA from unsorted PBMCs and from the negatively selected CD4+ and CD8+ fractions. Amplification of TCR beta CDR3 regions was done by immunoSEQ multiplex PCR with primers that anneal to V and J segments. Amplification bias was minimized using a synthetic immune receptor repertoire, and residual bias was removed computationally after sequencing. In the authors' own workflow: Custom Python scripts were used to quantify repertoire diversity as the Shannon entropy index. Unsorted, CD4+ and CD8+ repertoires were analyzed separately, except for combined analyses in which CD4+ and CD8+ sequences were merged in silico. The source is immuneACCESS, and TCRdb retained only in-frame sequences with V and J called. Part of the clones is not carried over; for the studies checked, unresolved V genes explain less than half of this, and the remainder is unexplained. From that table come the V and J calls and clone size; the DNA was used to work out D and trimming. This sample has 20,000 to 25,000 clones in its table, and 90% of those were observed once. The top ten constitute approximately 0.41% of the sample.

The chain is encoded by TRBV11-2 joined to TRBJ2-2; 8 central bases correspond to TRBD1. Sequenced input: CD4+ T cells from blood. The TCR sequence derives from a human donor with classical Hodgkin lymphoma. CDR3 reads: CASSSLRTGSTGELFF. The DNA sequence is TGTGCCAGCAGCAGTCTCAGGACAGGGTCTACCGGGGAGCTGTTTTTT. With the portions outside the CDR3 filled from the reference TRBV11-2 and TRBJ2-2 genes, the complete variable region becomes EAGVAQSPRYKIIEKRQSVAFWCNPISGHATLYWYQQILGQGPKLLIQFQNNGVVDDSQLPKDRFSAERLKGVDSTLKIQPAKLEDSAVYLCASSSLRTGSTGELFFGEGSRLTVL.